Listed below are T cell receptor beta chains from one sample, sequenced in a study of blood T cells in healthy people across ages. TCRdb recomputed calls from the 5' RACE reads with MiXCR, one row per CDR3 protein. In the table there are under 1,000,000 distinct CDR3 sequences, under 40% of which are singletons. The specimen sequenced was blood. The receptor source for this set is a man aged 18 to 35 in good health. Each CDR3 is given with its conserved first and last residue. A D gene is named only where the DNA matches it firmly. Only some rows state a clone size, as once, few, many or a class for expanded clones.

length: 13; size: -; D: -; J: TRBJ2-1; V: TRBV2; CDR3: CTSSGGLNNEQFF; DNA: TGTACCAGCAGTGGCGGACTCAACAATGAGCAGTTCTTC
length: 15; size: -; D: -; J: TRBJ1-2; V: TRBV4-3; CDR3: CASSQGASSNYGYTF; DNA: TGCGCCAGCAGCCAAGGCGCCAGCTCCAACTATGGCTACACCTTC
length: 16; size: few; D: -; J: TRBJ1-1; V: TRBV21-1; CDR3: CASSRWDSQPNTEAFF; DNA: TGTGCCAGCAGCAGATGGGACAGTCAACCTAACACTGAAGCTTTCTTT
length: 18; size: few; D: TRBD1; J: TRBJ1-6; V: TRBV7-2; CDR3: CASSLEGQGARYNSPLHF; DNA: TGTGCCAGCAGCTTAGAGGGACAGGGGGCGAGGTATAATTCACCCCTCCACTTT
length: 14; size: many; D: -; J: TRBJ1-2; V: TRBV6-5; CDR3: CASSSTVANYGYTF; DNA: TGTGCCAGCAGCTCGACAGTAGCTAACTATGGCTACACCTTC
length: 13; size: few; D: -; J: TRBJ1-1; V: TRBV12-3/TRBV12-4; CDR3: CASSSTTGIRAFF; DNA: TGTGCCAGCAGTTCAACCACAGGGATTAGGGCTTTCTTT
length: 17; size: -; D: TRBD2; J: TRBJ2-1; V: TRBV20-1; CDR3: CSARDSGGGSSHNEQFF; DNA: TGCAGTGCTAGAGACAGCGGGGGGGGGAGCTCCCACAATGAGCAGTTCTTC
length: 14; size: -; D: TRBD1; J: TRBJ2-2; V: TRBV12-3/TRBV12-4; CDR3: CASRTGVFTGELFF; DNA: TGTGCCAGCAGGACAGGGGTTTTCACCGGGGAGCTGTTTTTT
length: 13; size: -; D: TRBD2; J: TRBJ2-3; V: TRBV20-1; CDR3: CSAPGREGDTQYF; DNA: TGCAGTGCCCCGGGGCGGGAGGGTGATACGCAGTATTTT
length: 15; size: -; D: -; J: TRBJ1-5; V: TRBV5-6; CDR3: CASSFRGARYQPQHF; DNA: TGTGCCAGCAGCTTTCGGGGGGCGAGGTATCAGCCCCAGCATTTT
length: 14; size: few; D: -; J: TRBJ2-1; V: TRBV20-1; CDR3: CSAPRGLSYNEQFF; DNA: TGCAGTGCCCCTCGGGGGCTATCCTACAATGAGCAGTTCTTC
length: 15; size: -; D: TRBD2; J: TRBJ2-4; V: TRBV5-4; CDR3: CASSPPGGAKNIQYF; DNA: TGTGCCAGCAGCCCCCCGGGGGGGGCCAAAAACATTCAGTACTTC
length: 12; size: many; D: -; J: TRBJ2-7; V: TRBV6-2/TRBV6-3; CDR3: CASSSHTYEQYF; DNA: TGTGCCAGCAGTTCTCATACCTACGAGCAGTACTTC
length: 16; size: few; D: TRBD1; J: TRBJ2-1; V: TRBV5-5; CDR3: CASSLVSGQGVGEQFF; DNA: TGTGCCAGCAGCTTGGTGTCCGGACAGGGGGTCGGTGAGCAGTTCTTC
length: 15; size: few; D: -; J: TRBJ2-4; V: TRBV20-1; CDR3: CSACGQNRAKNIQYF; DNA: TGCAGTGCCTGTGGGCAGAATCGAGCCAAAAACATTCAGTACTTC
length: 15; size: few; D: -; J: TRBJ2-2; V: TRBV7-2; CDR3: CASSFSGVNTGELFF; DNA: TGTGCCAGCAGCTTCTCCGGGGTAAACACCGGGGAGCTGTTTTTT
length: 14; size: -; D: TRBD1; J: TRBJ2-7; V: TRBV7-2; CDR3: CASSADRGPYEQYF; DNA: TGTGCCAGCAGCGCGGACAGGGGGCCCTACGAGCAGTACTTC
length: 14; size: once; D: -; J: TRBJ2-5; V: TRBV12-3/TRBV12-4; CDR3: CASSFESVSGEQYF; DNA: TGTGCCAGCAGTTTTGAGTCAGTTTCCGGTGAGCAGTACTTC
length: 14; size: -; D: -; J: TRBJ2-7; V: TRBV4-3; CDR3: CASSPDSLSYEQYF; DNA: TGCGCCAGCAGCCCGGACAGCCTCTCCTACGAGCAGTACTTC
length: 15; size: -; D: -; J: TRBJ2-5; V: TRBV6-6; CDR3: CASSYGGLAYNEQYF; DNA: TGTGCCAGCAGTTATGGGGGGCTAGCCTACAATGAGCAGTACTTC
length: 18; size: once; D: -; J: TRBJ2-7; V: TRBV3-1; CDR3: CASSPLFRFENEYNEQYF; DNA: TGTGCCAGCAGCCCACTCTTCAGGTTTGAAAACGAGTACAATGAGCAGTACTTC
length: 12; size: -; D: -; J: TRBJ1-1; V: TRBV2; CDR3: CAREELGTEAFF; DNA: TGTGCCCGCGAAGAGCTGGGCACTGAAGCTTTCTTT
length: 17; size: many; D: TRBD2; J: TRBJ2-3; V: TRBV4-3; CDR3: CASSQDSWRGATDTQYF; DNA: TGCGCCAGCAGCCAAGACTCATGGCGGGGGGCCACAGATACGCAGTATTTT
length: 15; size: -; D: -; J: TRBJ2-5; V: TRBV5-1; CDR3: CASSLEVTPQETQYF; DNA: TGCGCCAGCAGCTTAGAGGTAACCCCACAAGAGACCCAGTACTTC
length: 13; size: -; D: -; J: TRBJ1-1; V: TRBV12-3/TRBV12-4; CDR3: CASRTDELSEAFF; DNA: TGTGCCAGCAGAACGGACGAACTCTCTGAAGCTTTCTTT
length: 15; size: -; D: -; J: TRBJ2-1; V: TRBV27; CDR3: CASIRTRMSYNEQFF; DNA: TGTGCCAGCATCCGGACAAGGATGTCCTACAATGAGCAGTTCTTC
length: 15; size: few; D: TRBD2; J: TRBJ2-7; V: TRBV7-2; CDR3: CASSFSGGFYNEQYF; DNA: TGTGCCAGCAGCTTTAGCGGGGGCTTCTACAATGAGCAGTACTTC
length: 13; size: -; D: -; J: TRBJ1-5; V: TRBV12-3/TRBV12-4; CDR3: CASSFTVSQPQHF; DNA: TGTGCCAGCAGTTTTACGGTCAGTCAGCCCCAGCATTTT
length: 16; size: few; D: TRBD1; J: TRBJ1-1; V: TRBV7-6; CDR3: CASSLGSGTGSTEAFF; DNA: TGTGCCAGCAGCTTAGGCTCCGGGACAGGGTCCACTGAAGCTTTCTTT
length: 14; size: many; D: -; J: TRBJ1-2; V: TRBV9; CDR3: CASSPHRPNYGYTF; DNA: TGTGCCAGCAGCCCCCATCGTCCCAACTATGGCTACACCTTC
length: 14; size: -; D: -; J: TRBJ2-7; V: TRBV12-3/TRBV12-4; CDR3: CASSSTLIVNEQYF; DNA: TGTGCCAGCAGTTCCACCCTTATAGTAAATGAGCAGTACTTC